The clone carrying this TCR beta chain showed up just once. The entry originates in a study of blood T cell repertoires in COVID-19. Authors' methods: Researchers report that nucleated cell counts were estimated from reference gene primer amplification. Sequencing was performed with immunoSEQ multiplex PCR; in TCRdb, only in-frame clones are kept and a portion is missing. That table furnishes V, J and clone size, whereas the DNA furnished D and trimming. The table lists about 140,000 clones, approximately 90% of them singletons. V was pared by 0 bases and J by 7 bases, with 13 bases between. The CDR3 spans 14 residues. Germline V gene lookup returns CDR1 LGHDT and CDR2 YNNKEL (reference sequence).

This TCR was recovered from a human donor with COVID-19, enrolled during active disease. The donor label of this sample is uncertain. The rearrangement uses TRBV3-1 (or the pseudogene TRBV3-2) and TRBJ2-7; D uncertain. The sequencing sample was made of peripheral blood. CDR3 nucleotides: TGTGCCAGCAGCCAAGATCGCGTGGTCGAGGAGCAGTACTTC. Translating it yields CASSQDRVVEEQYF.